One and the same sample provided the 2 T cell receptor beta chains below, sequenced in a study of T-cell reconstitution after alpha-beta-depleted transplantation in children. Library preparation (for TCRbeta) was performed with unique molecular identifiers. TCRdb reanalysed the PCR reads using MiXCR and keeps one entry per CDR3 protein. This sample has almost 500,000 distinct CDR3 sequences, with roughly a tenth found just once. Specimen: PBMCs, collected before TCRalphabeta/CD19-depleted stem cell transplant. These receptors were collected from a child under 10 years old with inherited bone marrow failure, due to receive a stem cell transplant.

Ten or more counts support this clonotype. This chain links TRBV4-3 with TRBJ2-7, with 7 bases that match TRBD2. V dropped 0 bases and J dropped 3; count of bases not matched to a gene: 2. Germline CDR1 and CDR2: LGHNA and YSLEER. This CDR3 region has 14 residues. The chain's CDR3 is CASSQDGGGYEQYF. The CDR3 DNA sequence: TGCGCCAGCAGCCAAGACGGCGGGGGCTACGAGCAGTACTTC.

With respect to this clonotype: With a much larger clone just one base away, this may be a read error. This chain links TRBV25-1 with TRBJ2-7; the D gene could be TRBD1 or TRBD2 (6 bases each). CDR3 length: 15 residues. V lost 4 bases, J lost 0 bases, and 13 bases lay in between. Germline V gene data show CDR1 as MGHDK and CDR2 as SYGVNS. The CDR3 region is CASSGAGQISYEQYF. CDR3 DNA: TGTGCCAGCAGTGGGGCGGGACAAATCTCCTACGAGCAGTACTTC.